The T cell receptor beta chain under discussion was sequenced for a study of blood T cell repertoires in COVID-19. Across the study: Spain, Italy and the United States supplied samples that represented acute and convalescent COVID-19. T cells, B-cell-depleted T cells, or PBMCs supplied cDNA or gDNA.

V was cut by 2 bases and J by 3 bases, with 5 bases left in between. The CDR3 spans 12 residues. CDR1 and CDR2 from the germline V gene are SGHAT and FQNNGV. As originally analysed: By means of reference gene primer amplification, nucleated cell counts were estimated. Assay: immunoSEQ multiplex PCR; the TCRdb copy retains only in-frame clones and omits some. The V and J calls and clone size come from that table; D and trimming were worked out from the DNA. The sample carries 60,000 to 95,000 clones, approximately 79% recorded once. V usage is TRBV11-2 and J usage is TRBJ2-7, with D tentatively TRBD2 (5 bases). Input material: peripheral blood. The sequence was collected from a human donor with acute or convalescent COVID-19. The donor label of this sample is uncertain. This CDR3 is CASSLRGYEQYV. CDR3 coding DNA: TGTGCCAGCAGCTTACGGGGCTACGAGCAGTACGTC.